This T cell receptor (beta chain) was captured in a study of blood T cell repertoires in COVID-19. At the level of the study: Acute and convalescent COVID-19 specimens originated in the United States, Italy and Spain. Nucleic acid was either cDNA or gDNA, and it came from T cells, B-cell-depleted T cells, or PBMCs.

Assay used: immunoSEQ multiplex PCR; TCRdb lists only in-frame clones, some missing. The repertoire has tens of thousands of clones, around 86% of them found once; the top ten carry under 8.5%. The source is an elderly man with active or convalescent COVID-19. Sequenced sample: peripheral blood.

The CDR3 loop reads CASSLVGSSYNSPLHF. As DNA, the CDR3 is TGCGCCAGCAGCTTGGTTGGGAGCTCCTATAATTCACCCCTCCACTTT. The chain employs TRBV5-1 and TRBJ1-6; no reliable D call. The CDR3 consists of 16 residues. The V gene lost 0 bases and the J gene lost 0 bases, with 7 bases spanning the gap. The germline gives CDR1 SGHRS, CDR2 YFSETQ.